This T cell receptor beta chain emerged from a study of cytomegalovirus exposure and HLA in healthy donors. General observations from the study: Cytomegalovirus status was reportedly diagnosed by the classifier with high specificity and sensitivity.

PCR used 60 Vbeta primers and 13 Jbeta primers. Assay used: immunoSEQ multiplex PCR; TCRdb lists only in-frame clones, some missing. The sample contains about 180,000 clones, over 75% of which appear only once. The CDR3 spans 15 residues. V gave up 5 bases and J gave up 1 base, with 15 bases separating them. The germline gives CDR1 MDHEN, CDR2 SYDVKM. Nominally healthy donors were sampled, though unrecorded immune exposures were likely. This clone appeared a few times. The target antigen is unknown. The origin of this receptor is a woman aged 45-65 years in good health and CMV-seronegative. The sequenced sample consisted of PBMCs. V usage is TRBV28 and J usage is TRBJ2-7; weak D call: TRBD2 (7 bases). This CDR3 is CASSTPGGASYEQYF. The DNA of the CDR3 is TGTGCCAGCAGTACACCTGGGGGGGCATCCTACGAGCAGTACTTC.